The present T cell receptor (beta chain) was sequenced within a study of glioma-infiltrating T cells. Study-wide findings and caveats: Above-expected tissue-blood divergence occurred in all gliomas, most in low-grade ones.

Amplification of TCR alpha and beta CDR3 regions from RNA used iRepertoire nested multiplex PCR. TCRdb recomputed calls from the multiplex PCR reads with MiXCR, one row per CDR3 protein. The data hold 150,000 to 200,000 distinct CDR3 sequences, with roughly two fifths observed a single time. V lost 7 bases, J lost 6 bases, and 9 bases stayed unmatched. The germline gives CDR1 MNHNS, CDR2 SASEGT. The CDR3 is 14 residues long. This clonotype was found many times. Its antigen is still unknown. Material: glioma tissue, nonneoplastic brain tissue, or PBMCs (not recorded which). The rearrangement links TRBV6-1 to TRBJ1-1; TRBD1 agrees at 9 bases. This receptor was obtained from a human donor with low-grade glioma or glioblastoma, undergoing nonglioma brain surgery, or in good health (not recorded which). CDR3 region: CASTGTGRDPEAFF. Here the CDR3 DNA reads TGTGCCAGCACTGGGACAGGGAGGGATCCTGAAGCTTTCTTT.